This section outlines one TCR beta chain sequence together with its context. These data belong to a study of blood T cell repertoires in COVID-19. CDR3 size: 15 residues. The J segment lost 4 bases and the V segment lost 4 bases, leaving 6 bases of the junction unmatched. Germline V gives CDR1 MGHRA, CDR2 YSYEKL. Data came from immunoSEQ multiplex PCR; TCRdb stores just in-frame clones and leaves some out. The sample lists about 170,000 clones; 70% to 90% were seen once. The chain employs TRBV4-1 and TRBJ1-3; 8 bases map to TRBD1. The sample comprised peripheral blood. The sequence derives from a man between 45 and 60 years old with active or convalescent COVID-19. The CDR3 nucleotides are TGCGCCAGCAGCCCTCGGGACAGGCAGGGAAACACCATATATTTT. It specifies CASSPRDRQGNTIYF.